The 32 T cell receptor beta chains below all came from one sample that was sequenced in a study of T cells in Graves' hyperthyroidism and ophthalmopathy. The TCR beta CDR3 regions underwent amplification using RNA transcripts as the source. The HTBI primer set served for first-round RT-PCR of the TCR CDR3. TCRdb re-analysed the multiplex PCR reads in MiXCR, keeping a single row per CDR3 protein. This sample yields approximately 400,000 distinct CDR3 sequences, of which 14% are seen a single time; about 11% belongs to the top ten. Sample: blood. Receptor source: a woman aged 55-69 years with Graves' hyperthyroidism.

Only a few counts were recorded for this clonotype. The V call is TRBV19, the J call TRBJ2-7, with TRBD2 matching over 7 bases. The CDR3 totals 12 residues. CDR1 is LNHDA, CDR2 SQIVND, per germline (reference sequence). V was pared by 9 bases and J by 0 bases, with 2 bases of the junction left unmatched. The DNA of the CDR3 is TGTGCCAGCGGGACTAACTCCTACGAGCAGTACTTC. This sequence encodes CASGTNSYEQYF.

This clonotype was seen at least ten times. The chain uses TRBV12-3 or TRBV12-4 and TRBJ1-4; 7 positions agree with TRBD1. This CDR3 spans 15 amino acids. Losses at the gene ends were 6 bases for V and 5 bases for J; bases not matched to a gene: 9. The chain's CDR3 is CASSPKSDRNEKLFF. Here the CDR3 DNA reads TGTGCCAGCAGCCCTAAGTCGGACAGGAATGAAAAACTGTTTTTT.

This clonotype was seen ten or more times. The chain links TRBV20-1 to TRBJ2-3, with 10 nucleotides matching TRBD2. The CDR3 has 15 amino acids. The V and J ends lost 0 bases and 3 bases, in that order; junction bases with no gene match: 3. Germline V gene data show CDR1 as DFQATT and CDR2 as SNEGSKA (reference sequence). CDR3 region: CSARDQREGTDTQYF. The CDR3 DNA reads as TGCAGTGCTAGAGACCAGCGGGAGGGGACAGATACGCAGTATTTT.

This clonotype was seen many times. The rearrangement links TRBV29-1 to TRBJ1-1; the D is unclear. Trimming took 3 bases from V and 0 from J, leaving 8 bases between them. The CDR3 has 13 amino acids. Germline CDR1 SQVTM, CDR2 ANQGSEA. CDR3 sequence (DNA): TGCAGCGTTGAGGCGGGGATGAACACTGAAGCTTTCTTT. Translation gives CSVEAGMNTEAFF. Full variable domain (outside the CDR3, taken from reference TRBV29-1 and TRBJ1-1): SAVISQKPSRDICQRGTSLTIQCQVDSQVTMMFWYRQQPGQSLTLIATANQGSEATYESGFVIDKFPISRPNLTFSTLTVSNMSPEDSSIYLCSVEAGMNTEAFFGQGTRLTVV.

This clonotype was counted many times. Written as DNA, the CDR3 is TGCAGTGCTAGAGACGGAGTCACAGATACGCAGTATTTT. Its translation is CSARDGVTDTQYF. The rearrangement joins TRBV20-1 to TRBJ2-3; D is unresolved. Trimming left V 0 bases short and J 2 bases short, with 6 bases between. Germline CDR1 DFQATT, CDR2 SNEGSKA (reference sequence). The CDR3 length is 13 residues.

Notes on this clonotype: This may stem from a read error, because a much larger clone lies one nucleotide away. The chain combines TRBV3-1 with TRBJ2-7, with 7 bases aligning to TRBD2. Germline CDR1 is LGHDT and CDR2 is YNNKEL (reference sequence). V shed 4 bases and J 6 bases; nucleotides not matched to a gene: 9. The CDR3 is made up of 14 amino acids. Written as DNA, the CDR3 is TGTGCCAGCAGCCTTTTGAGGGAGGGCCGCGAGCAGTACTTC. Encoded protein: CASSLLREGREQYF.

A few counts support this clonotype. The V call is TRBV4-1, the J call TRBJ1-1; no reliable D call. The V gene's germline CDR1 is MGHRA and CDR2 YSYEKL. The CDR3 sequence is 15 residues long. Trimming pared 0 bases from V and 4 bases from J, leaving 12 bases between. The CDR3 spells CASSQEALGRTEAFF. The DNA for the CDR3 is TGCGCCAGCAGCCAAGAGGCGCTCGGGCGCACTGAAGCTTTCTTT.

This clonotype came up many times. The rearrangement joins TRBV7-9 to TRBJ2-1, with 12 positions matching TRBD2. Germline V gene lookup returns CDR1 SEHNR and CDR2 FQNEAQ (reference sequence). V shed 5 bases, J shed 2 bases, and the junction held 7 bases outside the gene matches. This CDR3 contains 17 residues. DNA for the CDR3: TGTGCCAGCAGCCCGCGACTAGCGGGAGAGGCCTACAATGAGCAGTTCTTC. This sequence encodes CASSPRLAGEAYNEQFF.

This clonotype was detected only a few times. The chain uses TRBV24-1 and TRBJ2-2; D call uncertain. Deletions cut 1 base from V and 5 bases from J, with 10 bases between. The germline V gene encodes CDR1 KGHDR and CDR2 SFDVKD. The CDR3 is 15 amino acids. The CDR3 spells CATSDLGLSTGELFF. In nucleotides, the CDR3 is TGTGCCACCAGTGATTTAGGGCTTTCAACCGGGGAGCTGTTTTTT.

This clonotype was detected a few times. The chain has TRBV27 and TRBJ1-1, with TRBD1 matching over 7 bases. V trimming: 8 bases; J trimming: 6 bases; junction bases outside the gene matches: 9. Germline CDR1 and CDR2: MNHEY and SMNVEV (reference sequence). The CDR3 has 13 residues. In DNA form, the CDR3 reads TGTGCCAGCGAACATAGACAGGGTTCTGAAGCTTTCTTT. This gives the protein CASEHRQGSEAFF.

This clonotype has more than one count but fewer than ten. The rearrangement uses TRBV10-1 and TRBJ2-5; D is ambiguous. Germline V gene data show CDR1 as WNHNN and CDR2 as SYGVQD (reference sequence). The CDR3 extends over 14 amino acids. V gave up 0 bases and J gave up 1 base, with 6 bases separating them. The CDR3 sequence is CASSESRTQETQYF. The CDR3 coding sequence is TGCGCCAGCAGTGAGTCCAGGACCCAAGAGACCCAGTACTTC.

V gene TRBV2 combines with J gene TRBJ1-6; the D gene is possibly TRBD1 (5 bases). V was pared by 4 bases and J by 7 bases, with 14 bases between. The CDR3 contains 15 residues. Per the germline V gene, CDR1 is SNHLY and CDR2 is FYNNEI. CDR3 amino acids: CASSGRGFGNSPLHF. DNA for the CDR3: TGTGCCAGCAGTGGGCGGGGGTTTGGGAATTCACCCCTCCACTTT. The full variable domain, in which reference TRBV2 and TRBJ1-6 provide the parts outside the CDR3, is EPEVTQTPSHQVTQMGQEVILRCVPISNHLYFYWYRQILGQKVEFLVSFYNNEISEKSEIFDDQFSVERPDGSNFTLKIRSTKLEDSAMYFCASSGRGFGNSPLHFGNGTRLTVT.

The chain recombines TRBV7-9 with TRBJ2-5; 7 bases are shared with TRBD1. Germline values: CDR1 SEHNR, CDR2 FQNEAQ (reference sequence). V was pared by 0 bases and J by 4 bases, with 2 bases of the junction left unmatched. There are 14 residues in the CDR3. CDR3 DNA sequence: TGTGCCAGCAGCTTAGCACAGGGGAGAGAGACCCAGTACTTC. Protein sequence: CASSLAQGRETQYF.

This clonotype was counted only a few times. The CDR3 nucleotides are TGTGCCAGTAAAGGGGGTCGAGGGAACACTGAAGCTTTCTTT. Protein product: CASKGGRGNTEAFF. This sequence joins TRBV6-1 and TRBJ1-1; perhaps TRBD1 as D (6 bases). Germline values: CDR1 MNHNS, CDR2 SASEGT. The length of the CDR3 is 14 residues. V was shortened by 9 bases and J by 1 base, with 15 bases between the two germline ends.

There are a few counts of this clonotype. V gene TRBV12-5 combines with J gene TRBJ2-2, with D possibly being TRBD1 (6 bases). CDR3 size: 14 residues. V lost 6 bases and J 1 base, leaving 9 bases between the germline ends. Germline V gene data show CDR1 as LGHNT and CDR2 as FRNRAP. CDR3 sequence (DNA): TGTGCTAGTGGCCAGGGACAGAACACCGGGGAGCTGTTTTTT. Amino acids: CASGQGQNTGELFF. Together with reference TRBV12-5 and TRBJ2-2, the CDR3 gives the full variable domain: DARVTQTPRHKVTEMGQEVTMRCQPILGHNTVFWYRQTMMQGLELLAYFRNRAPLDDSGMPKDRFSAEMPDATLATLKIQPSEPRDSAVYFCASGQGQNTGELFFGEGSRLTVL.

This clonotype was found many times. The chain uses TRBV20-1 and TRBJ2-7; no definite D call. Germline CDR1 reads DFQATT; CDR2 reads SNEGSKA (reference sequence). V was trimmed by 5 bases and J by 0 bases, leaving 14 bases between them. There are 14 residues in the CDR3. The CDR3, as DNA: TGCAGTGCTCCAAGACCAGGCAGCTCCTACGAGCAGTACTTC. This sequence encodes CSAPRPGSSYEQYF.

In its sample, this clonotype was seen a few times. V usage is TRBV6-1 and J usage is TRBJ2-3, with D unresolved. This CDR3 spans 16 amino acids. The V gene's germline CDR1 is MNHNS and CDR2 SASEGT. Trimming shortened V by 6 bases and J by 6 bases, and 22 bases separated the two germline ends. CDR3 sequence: CASSSSFGDSMDTQYF. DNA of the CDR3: TGTGCCAGCAGCTCCTCCTTTGGGGATTCGATGGATACGCAGTATTTT.

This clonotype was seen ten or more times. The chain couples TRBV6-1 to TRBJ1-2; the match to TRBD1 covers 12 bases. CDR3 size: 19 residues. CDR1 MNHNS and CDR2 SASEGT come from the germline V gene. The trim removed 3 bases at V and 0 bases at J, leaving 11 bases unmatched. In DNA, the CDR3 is TGTGCCAGCAGTGATATGAGGGGGACAGGGGGCACCCCTAACTATGGCTACACCTTC. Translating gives CASSDMRGTGGTPNYGYTF.

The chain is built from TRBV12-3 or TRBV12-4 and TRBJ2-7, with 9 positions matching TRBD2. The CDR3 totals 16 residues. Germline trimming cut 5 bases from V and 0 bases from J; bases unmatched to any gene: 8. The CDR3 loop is CASSPLAGALSYEQYF. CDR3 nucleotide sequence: TGTGCCAGCAGTCCACTAGCGGGTGCGCTCTCCTACGAGCAGTACTTC.

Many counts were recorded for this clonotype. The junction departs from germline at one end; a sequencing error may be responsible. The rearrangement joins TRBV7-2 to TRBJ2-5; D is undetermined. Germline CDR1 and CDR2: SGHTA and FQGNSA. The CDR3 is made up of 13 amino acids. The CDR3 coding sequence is TGTGCCGGCAGCATCCAACGTAGGGAGACCCAGTACTTC. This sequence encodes CAGSIQRRETQYF.

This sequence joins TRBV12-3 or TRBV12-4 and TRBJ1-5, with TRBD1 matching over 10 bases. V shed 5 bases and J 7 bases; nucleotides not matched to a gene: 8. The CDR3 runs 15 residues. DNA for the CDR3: TGTGCCAGCAGTCGTTCCGGGACAGGGGTCCAGCCCCAGCATTTT. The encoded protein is CASSRSGTGVQPQHF.

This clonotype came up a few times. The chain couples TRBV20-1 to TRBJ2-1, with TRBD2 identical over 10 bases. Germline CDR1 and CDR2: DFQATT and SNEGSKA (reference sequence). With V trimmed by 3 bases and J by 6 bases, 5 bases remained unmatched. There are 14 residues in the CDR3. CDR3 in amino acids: CSASKASGSNEQFF. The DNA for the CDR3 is TGCAGTGCTAGCAAGGCTAGCGGGAGCAATGAGCAGTTCTTC.

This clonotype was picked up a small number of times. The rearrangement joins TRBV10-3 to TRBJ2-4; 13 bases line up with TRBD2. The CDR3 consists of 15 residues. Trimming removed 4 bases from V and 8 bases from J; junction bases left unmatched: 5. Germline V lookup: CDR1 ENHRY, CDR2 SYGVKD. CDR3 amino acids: CAISAGLAGRDIQYF. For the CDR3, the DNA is TGTGCCATCAGTGCGGGACTAGCGGGGAGGGACATTCAGTACTTC.

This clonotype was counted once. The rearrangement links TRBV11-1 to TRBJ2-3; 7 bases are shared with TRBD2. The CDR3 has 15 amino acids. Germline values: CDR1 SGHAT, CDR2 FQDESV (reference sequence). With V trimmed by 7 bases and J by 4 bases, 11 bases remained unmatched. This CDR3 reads CASNLNGGEADTQYF. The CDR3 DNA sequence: TGTGCCAGCAACCTGAATGGGGGGGAGGCAGATACGCAGTATTTT.

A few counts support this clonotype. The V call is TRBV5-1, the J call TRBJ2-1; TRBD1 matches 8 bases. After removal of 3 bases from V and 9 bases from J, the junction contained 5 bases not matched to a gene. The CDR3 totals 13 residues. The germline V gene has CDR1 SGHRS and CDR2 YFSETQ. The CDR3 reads CASSSTGVGEQFF. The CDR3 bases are TGCGCCAGCAGCTCGACAGGGGTCGGTGAGCAGTTCTTC.

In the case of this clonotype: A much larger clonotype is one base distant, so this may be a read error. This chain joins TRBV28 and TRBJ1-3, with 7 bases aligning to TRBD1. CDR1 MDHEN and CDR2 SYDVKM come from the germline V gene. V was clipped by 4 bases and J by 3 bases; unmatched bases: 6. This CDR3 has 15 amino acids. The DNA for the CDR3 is TGTGCCAGCAGTTCACAGGGGCTCTATGGAAACACCATATATTTT. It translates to CASSSQGLYGNTIYF.

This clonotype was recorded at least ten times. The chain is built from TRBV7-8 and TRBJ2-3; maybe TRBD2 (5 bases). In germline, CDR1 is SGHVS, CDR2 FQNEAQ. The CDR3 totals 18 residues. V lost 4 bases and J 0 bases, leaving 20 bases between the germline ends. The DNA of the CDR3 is TGTGCCAGCAGCTCCCGACTCCGGGCCAGCGGAAGCACAGATACGCAGTATTTT. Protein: CASSSRLRASGSTDTQYF.

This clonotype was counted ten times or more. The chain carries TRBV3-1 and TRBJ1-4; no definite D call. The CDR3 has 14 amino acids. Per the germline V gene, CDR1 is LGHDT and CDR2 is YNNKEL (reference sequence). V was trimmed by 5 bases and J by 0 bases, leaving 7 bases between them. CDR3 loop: CASSDTATNEKLFF. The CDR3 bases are TGTGCCAGCAGCGACACCGCAACTAATGAAAAACTGTTTTTT.

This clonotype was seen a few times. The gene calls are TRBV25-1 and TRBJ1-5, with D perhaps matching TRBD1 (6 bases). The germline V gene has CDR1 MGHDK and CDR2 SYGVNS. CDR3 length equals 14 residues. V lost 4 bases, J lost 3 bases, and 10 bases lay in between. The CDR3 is CASSAGTNNQPQHF. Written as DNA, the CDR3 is TGTGCCAGCAGTGCCGGGACAAACAATCAGCCCCAGCATTTT. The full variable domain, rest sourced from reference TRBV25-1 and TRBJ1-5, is EADIYQTPRYLVIGTGKKITLECSQTMGHDKMYWYQQDPGMELHLIHYSYGVNSTEKGDLSSESTVSRIRTEHFPLTLESARPSHTSQYLCASSAGTNNQPQHFGDGTRLSIL.

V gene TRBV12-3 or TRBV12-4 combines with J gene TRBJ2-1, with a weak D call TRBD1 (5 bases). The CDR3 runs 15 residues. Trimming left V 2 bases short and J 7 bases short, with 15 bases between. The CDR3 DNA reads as TGTGCCAGCAGTTTAATCGGCAGGGCGAGTAATGAGCAGTTCTTC. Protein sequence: CASSLIGRASNEQFF.

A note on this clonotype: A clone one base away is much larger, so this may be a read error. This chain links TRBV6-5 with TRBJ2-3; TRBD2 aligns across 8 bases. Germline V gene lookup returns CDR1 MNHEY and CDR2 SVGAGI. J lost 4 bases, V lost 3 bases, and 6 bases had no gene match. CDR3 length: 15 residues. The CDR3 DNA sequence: TGTGCCAGCAGTTATTGGGCCGGGAGGGCAGATACGCAGTATTTT. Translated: CASSYWAGRADTQYF.

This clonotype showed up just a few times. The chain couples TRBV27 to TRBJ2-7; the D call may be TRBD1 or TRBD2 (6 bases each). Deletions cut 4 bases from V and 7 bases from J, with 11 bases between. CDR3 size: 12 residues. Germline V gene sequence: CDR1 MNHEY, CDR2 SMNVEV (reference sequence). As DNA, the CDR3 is TGTGCCAGCAGTTCGGGGGCGGGGGAGCAGTACTTC. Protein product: CASSSGAGEQYF.